This TCR beta chain was obtained from a study of Graves' ophthalmopathy and Graves' hyperthyroidism. Points from the study as a whole: Blood also harbored most expanded thyroid clonotypes above 0.001 frequency. Ophthalmopathy and stable hyperthyroidism were discriminated by a 13-signature model, with approximately 89% sensitivity and about 84% specificity.

Transcripts of RNA were the source for amplifying TCR beta CDR3 regions. HTBI primers primed a first-round RT-PCR, and a second-round multiplex PCR followed. One entry per CDR3 protein results from TCRdb running MiXCR on the multiplex PCR reads. The table shows 1 million to 1.3 million distinct CDR3 sequences, with about 35% occurring only once. Notes on this clonotype: Its antigen is currently unknown.

Lactation, pregnancy, uncontrolled infections and other autoimmune diseases were all grounds for excluding patients. This CDR3 contains 15 residues. After removal of 1 base from V and 5 bases from J, the junction contained 5 bases not matched to a gene. The germline gives CDR1 MDHEN, CDR2 SYDVKM. This chain joins TRBV28 and TRBJ2-7; TRBD1 matches 10 bases. This TCR was sampled from an adult man with Graves' hyperthyroidism. The sample was peripheral blood or thyroid tissue (not recorded which). CDR3 sequence reads: CASSLLGQGPNEQYF. The CDR3 DNA reads as TGTGCCAGCAGTTTATTGGGACAGGGGCCCAACGAGCAGTACTTC.